This T cell receptor beta chain was sequenced for a study of CD4+ T cells in melanoma. Assay: immunoSEQ multiplex PCR; the TCRdb copy retains only in-frame clones and omits some. The sample lists over 100,000 clones, about 90% occurring once. This clone showed up just once. This CDR3 has 13 residues. Germline CDR1 reads SGHRS; CDR2 reads YFSETQ. Trimming removed 0 bases at V and 7 bases at J, with 7 bases between. The gene calls are TRBV5-1 and TRBJ2-2, with D perhaps TRBD1 (5 bases). The receptor comes from a human donor with melanoma. Sequenced input: peripheral blood. CDR3: CASSLGQSGELFF. CDR3 nucleotide sequence: TGCGCCAGCAGCTTGGGACAGAGCGGGGAGCTGTTTTTT.